This T cell receptor beta chain was sequenced during a study of T cells in Graves' hyperthyroidism and ophthalmopathy (dated by TCRdb to the late 2010s). For context, the study as a whole: Peripheral blood samples were taken at initial diagnosis, before any treatment was given. To identify distinguishing TCR V-J signatures, a discovery cohort of around 100 patients was used, comprising fewer than 45 with Graves' ophthalmopathy and 57 with stable Graves' hyperthyroidism. Prospective prediction of ophthalmopathy was tested in an independent validation cohort consisting of some 20 hyperthyroidism patients and 15 or so patients who later progressed to ophthalmopathy. The 100 or so discovery patients were divided at random into training and test sets in a 7:3 ratio. Thyroid tissue and blood T-cell repertoires from about 6 Graves' hyperthyroidism patients were also compared in the study. Following sampling, methimazole starting at 30 mg daily was given to hyperthyroidism patients, and high-dose intravenous methylprednisolone was given to ophthalmopathy patients. According to the paper, TCR Vbeta CDR3 sequencing was carried out on roughly 130 peripheral blood samples, which came from 40 to 45 ophthalmopathy, about 75 hyperthyroidism and about 17 progressor patients. Summary of the overall study and its limitations: Sample size was not statistically predetermined, and investigators were not blinded to group allocation. A 13 V-J signature model separated ophthalmopathy from stable hyperthyroidism, with about 90% sensitivity and 81.08% specificity in cross-validation and 80%/75% in testing. Most expanded thyroid clonotypes (frequency above 0.001) were also found in blood, which suggests that blood repertoires may mirror thyroid immune responses. During validation, the model predicted progression to ophthalmopathy a median of approximately 7 months ahead of onset, with 60% to 71% sensitivity and about 72% specificity.

The CDR3 runs 14 amino acids, cysteine and phenylalanine included. CDR3 DNA is the only sequence kept; it has 42 bases, read in frame from the first base. V gives up 6 bases and J gives up 0 bases, and the segment between their germline ends measures 12 bases. Reading the germline V gene (reference sequence) gives CDR1 WNHNN and CDR2 SYGVQD. A patient counted as having stable Graves' hyperthyroidism if no progression to ophthalmopathy occurred over 18 months of follow-up. Hyperthyroidism patients were newly diagnosed, had a disease duration of under 2 months, and were aged 18 to 65 years. Patients with uncontrolled infections, other autoimmune diseases, pregnancy or lactation were excluded. Clinical symptoms, serum thyroxine and TRAb, thyroid ultrasound, and orbital computed tomography formed the basis for the diagnoses. PBMCs were separated from 7.5 to 10 ml of fresh peripheral blood using Ficoll-Paque density gradient centrifugation. Total RNA was extracted using Trizol reagent, and RNA quality was assessed on an Agilent 2100 Bioanalyzer.

The TCR beta CDR3 regions were amplified from the RNA transcripts. The TCR CDR3 was subjected to a first round of RT-PCR using the HTBI primer set and the Qiagen OneStep RT-PCR kit. The libraries were constructed in a second round of multiplex PCR and then size-selected and purified. Sequencing of the libraries was done on an Illumina HiSeq2000 using paired-end 100 bp reads. The authors' pipeline ran thus. SOAPnuke was used to process the raw data, removing reads that contained adapters or uncalled bases, had a mean Phred below 15, or lacked an exact match to the constant primer or identifier. COPE v1.2.5 was used to merge high-quality paired reads, and clonotypes were defined as unique nucleotide sequences. Clonotypes were aligned to IMGT TRBV, TRBD and TRBJ reference segments using MiTCR v1.1. Only V-J combinations with frequency above 0.0001, covering about 99% of repertoires, were analysed. A TCS score was defined as the ratio of F50 (clonal expansion) to E x V (chaos), with BLOSUM62-based TCRdist applied between CDR3 peptides within each V-J. Welch's t-statistics and random forest reduced fewer than 550 V-J features to about 13, which were used in a naive Bayes classifier (R e1071). TCRdb handled the public reads itself, with Q25 trimming in fastp and clone calling in MiXCR, and kept productive beta chains. Under each unique CDR3 protein, matching rows form one entry showing the most common genes and DNA. The V and J calls were determined by TCRdb, not by the authors. The sample includes about 360,000 distinct CDR3 sequences, with about 13% observed a single time. Jointly, the top ten make up less than 10% of the sample.

This clonotype has a handful of counts. Its recognized antigen is unknown. One base away there is no much larger clone; base qualities are not given. Input material: blood. Recombination connected TRBV10-1 to TRBJ2-7, with no confident D gene call. The TCR sequence derives from a woman under 30 with Graves' hyperthyroidism. The nucleotides are TGCGCCAGCAGCAAGGACGGAAGCTCCTACGAGCAGTACTTC. Its coded protein is CASSKDGSSYEQYF.